The clone carrying this TCR beta chain was counted at least ten times. TCRdb re-analysed the RT-PCR reads in MiXCR, keeping a single row per CDR3 protein. The data show about a million distinct CDR3 sequences, more than 15% seen once. This entry comes from a study of patients and donors after allogeneic stem cell transplantation. Trimming pared 1 base from V and 4 bases from J, leaving 8 bases between. Germline CDR1 SQVTM, CDR2 ANQGSEA. The CDR3 has 13 amino acids. This TCR came from a human donor who was either an allogeneic HSCT recipient or a stem cell or donor lymphocyte infusion donor (not recorded which). It is not recorded whose cells these are; they may come from a transplant donor. V gene TRBV29-1 combines with J gene TRBJ2-1; no reliable D call. The specimen was blood, either unsorted or a sorted T cell fraction (not recorded which). The CDR3 spells CSVEVTTYNEQFF. CDR3 coding DNA: TGCAGCGTTGAAGTAACCACGTACAATGAGCAGTTCTTC.